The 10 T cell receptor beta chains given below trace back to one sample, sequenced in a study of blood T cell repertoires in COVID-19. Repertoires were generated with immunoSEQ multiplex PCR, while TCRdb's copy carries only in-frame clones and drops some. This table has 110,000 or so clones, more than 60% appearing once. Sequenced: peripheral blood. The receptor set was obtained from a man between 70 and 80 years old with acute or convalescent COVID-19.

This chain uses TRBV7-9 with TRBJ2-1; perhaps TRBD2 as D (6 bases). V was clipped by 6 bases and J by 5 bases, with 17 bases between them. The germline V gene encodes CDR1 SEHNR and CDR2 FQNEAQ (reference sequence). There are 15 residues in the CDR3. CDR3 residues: CASSEKGLGNNEQFF. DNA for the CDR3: TGTGCCAGCAGTGAAAAGGGACTGGGAAACAATGAGCAGTTCTTC.

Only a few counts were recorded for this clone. CDR3 DNA sequence: TGTGCCAGCAGCATTAGCGGGATCCAAGAGACCCAGTACTTC. It yields the protein CASSISGIQETQYF. The rearrangement links TRBV2 to TRBJ2-5, with 8 bases identical to TRBD2. In germline, CDR1 is SNHLY, CDR2 FYNNEI. The trim removed 6 bases at V and 1 base at J, leaving 4 bases unmatched. There are 14 residues in the CDR3.

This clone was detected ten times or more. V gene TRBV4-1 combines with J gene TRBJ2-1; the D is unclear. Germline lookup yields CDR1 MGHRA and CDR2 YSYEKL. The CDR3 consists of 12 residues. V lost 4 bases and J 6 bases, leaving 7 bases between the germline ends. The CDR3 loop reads CASSRFSNEQFF. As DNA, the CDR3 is TGCGCCAGCAGCCGCTTTAGCAATGAGCAGTTCTTC.

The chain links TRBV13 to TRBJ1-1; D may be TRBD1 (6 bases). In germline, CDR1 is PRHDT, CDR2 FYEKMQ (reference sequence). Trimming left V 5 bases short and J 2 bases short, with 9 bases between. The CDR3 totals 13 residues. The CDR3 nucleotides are TGTGCCAGCAGCGCAGGGGTAAACACTGAAGCTTTCTTT. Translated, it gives CASSAGVNTEAFF.

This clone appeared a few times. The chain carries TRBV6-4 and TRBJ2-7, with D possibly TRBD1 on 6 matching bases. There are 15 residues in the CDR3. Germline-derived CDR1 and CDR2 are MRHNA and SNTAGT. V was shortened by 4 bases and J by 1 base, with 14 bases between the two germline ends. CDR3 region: CASSAPTGHSYEQYF. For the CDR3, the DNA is TGTGCCAGCAGTGCCCCTACGGGACATTCCTACGAGCAGTACTTC.

The CDR3 sequence: CASSFLADNSPLHF. CDR3 coding DNA: TGTGCCAGCAGCTTTTTGGCAGATAATTCACCCCTCCACTTT. J is TRBJ1-6 and V is TRBV7-9; D is undetermined. This CDR3 region has 14 residues. Deletions cut 3 bases from V and 5 bases from J, with 8 bases between. Germline values: CDR1 SEHNR, CDR2 FQNEAQ (reference sequence).

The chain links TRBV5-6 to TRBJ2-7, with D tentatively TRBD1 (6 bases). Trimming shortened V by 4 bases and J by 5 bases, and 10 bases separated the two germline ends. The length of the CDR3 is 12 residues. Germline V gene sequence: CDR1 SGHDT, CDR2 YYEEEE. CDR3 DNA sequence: TGTGCCAGCAGCCATACAGGGAACGAGCAGTACTTC. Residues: CASSHTGNEQYF.

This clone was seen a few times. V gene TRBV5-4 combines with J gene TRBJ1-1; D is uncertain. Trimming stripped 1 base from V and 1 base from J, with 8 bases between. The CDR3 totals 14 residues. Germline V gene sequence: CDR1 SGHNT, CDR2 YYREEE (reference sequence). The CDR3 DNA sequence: TGTGCCAGCAGCTTGCGTGCGTCGAACACTGAAGCTTTCTTT. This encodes CASSLRASNTEAFF.

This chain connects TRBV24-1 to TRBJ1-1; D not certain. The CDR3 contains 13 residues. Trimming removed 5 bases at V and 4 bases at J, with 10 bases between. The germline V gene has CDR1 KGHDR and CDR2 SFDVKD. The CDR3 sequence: CATSAGTFTEAFF. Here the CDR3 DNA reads TGTGCCACCAGTGCGGGAACATTCACTGAAGCTTTCTTT.

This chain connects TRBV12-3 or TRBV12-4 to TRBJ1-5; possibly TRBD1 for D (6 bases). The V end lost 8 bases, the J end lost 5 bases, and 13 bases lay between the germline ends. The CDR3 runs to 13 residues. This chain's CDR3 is CASWAGVDQPQHF. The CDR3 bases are TGTGCCAGCTGGGCAGGGGTTGATCAGCCCCAGCATTTT.